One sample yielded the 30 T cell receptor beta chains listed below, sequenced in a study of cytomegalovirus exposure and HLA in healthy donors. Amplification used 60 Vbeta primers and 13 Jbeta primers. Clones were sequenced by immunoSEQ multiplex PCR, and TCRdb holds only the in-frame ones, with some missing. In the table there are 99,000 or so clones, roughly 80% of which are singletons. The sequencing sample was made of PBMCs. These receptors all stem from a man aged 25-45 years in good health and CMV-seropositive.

The CDR3, as DNA: TGCACCAGCAGCCAAGAGCGATCACGTCCAGGCGGGGCGGAGGGGAGAGACTATGGCTACACCTTC. The encoded protein is CTSSQERSRPGGAEGRDYGYTF. The chain joins TRBV1 to TRBJ1-2. TRBV1 is a pseudogene segment. The length of the CDR3 is 22 residues.

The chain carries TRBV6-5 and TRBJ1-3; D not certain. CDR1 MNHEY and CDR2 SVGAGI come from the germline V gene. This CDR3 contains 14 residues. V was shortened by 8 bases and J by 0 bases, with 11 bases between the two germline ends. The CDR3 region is CASAGGVSGNTIYF. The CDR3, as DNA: TGTGCCAGCGCGGGAGGAGTCTCTGGAAACACCATATATTTT.

The CDR3 nucleotides read TGTGCCAGCAGTGAGGGACAGGACATCACAATCTATGGCTACACCTTC. It codes for CASSEGQDITIYGYTF. This chain uses TRBV6-1 with TRBJ1-2, with 8 nucleotides matching TRBD1. Per germline, CDR1 MNHNS and CDR2 SASEGT. The CDR3 is 16 residues long. Trimming took 3 bases from V and 4 from J; bases not matched to a gene: 10.

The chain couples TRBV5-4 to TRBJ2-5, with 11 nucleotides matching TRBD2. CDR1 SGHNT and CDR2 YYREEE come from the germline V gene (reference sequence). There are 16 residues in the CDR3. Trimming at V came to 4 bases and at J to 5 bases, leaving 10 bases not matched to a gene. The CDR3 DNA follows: TGTGCCAGCAGCCGGCTAGCGGGGGGCCGGGGGGAGACCCAGTACTTC. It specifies CASSRLAGGRGETQYF. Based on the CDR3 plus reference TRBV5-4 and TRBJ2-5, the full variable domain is ETGVTQSPTHLIKTRGQQVTLRCSSQSGHNTVSWYQQALGQGPQFIFQYYREEENGRGNFPPRFSGLQFPNYSSELNVNALELDDSALYLCASSRLAGGRGETQYFGPGTRLLVL.

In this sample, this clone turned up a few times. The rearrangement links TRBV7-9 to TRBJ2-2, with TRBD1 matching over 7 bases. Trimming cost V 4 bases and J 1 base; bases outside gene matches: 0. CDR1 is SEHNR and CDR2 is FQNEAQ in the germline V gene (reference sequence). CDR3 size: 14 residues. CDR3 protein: CASSWTGNTGELFF. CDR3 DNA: TGTGCCAGCAGCTGGACAGGGAACACCGGGGAGCTGTTTTTT.

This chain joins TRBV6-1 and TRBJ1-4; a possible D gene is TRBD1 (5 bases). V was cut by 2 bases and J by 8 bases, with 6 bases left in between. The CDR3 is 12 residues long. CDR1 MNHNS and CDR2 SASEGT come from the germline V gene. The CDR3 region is CASSERGEKLFF. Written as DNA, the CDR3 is TGTGCCAGCAGTGAAAGGGGAGAAAAACTGTTTTTT.

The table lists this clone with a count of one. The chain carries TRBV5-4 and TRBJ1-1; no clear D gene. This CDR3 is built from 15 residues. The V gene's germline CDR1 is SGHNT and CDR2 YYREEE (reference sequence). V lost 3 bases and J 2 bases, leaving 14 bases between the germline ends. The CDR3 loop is CASSSGFSRNTEAFF. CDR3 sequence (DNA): TGTGCCAGCAGCTCCGGGTTCTCAAGAAACACTGAAGCTTTCTTT.

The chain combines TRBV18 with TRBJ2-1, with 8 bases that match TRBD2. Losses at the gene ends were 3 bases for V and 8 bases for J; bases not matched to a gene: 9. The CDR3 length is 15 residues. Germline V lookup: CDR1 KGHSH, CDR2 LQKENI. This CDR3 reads CASSPPAGVQDEQFF. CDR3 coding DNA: TGTGCCAGCTCACCCCCAGCGGGGGTCCAAGATGAGCAGTTCTTC.

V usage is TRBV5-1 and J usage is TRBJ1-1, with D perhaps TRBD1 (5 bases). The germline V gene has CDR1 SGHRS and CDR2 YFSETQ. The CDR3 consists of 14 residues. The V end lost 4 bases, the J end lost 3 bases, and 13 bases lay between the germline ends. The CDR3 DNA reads TGCGCCAGCAGCGCTAGGGGAATCGACACTGAAGCTTTCTTT. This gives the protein CASSARGIDTEAFF.

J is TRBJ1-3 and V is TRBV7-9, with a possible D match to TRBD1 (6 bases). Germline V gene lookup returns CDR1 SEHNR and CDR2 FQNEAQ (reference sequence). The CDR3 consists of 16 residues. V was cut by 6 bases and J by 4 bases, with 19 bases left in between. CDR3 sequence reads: CASSSADRNSGNTIYF. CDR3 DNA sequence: TGTGCCAGCAGTTCCGCCGACAGGAACTCCGGAAACACCATATATTTT.

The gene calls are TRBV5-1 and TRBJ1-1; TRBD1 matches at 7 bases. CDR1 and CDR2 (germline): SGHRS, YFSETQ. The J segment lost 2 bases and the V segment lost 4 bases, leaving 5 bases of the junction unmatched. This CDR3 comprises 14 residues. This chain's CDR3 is CASSPGQTNTEAFF. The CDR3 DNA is TGCGCCAGCAGCCCGGGACAGACAAACACTGAAGCTTTCTTT.

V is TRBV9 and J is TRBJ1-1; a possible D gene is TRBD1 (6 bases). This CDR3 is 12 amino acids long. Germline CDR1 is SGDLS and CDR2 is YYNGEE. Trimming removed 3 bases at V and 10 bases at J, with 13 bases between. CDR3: CASSDRGGGAFF. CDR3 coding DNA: TGTGCCAGCAGCGACAGAGGGGGGGGAGCTTTCTTT.

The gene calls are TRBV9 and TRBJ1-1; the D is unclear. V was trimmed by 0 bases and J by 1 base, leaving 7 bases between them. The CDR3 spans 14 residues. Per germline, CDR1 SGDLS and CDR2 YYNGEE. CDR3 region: CASSVGLQNTEAFF. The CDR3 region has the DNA TGTGCCAGCAGCGTAGGACTCCAGAACACTGAAGCTTTCTTT.

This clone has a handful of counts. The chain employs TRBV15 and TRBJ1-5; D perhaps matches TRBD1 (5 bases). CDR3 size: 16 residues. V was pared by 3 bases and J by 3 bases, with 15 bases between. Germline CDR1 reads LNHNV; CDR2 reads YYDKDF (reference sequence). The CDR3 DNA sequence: TGTGCCACCAGCAGTGCCCGTGGGGCCCCCAATCAGCCCCAGCATTTT. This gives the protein CATSSARGAPNQPQHF. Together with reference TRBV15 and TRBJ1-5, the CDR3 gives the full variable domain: DAMVIQNPRYQVTQFGKPVTLSCSQTLNHNVMYWYQQKSSQAPKLLFHYYDKDFNNEADTPDNFQSRRPNTSFCFLDIRSPGLGDTAMYLCATSSARGAPNQPQHFGDGTRLSIL.

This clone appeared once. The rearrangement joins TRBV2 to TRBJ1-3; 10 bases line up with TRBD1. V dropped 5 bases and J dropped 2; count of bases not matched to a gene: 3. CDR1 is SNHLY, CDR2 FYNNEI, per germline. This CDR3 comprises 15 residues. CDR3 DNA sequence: TGTGCCAGCAGTAGGACAGGGGGTACTGGAAACACCATATATTTT. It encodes CASSRTGGTGNTIYF.

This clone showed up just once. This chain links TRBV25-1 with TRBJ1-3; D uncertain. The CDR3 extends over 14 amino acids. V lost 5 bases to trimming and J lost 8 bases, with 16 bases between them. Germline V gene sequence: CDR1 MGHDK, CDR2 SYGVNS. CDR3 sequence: CASSPKSSVDTIYF. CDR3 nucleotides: TGTGCCAGCAGTCCCAAATCGTCAGTGGACACCATATATTTT. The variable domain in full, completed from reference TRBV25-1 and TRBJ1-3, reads EADIYQTPRYLVIGTGKKITLECSQTMGHDKMYWYQQDPGMELHLIHYSYGVNSTEKGDLSSESTVSRIRTEHFPLTLESARPSHTSQYLCASSPKSSVDTIYFGEGSWLTVV.

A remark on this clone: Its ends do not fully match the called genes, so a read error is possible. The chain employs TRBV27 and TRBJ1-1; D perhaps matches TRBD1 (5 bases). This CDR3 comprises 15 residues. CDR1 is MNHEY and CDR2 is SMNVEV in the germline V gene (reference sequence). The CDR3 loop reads CAGSLSAGLNTEAFF. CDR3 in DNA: TGTGCCGGCAGTTTATCTGCAGGGCTAAACACTGAAGCTTTCTTT.

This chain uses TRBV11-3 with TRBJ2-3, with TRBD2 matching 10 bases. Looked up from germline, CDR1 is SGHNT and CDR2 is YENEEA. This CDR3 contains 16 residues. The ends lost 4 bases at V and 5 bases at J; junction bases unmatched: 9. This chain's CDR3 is CASSSPAGGRGDTQYF. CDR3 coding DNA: TGTGCCAGCAGCTCTCCAGCGGGGGGGCGGGGAGATACGCAGTATTTT.

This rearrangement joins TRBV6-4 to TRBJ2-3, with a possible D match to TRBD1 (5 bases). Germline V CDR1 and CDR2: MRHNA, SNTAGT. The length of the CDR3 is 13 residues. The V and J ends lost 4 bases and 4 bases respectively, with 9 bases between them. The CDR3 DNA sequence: TGTGCCAGCAGTGTTAGGGGATCAGATACGCAGTATTTT. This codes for CASSVRGSDTQYF.

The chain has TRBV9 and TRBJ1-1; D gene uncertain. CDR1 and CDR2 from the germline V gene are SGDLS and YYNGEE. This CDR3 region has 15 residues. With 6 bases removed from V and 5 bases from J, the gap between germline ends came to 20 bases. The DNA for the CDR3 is TGTGCCAGCACCCCATCTCTCGGGGAGTTGACTGAAGCTTTCTTT. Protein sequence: CASTPSLGELTEAFF.

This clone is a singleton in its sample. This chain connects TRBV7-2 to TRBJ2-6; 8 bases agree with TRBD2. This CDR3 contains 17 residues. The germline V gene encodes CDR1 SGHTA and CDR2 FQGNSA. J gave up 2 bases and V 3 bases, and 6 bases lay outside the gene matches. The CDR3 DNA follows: TGTGCCAGCAGCTTGAGCGGGGGTGGAGCTGGGGCCAACGTCCTGACTTTC. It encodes CASSLSGGGAGANVLTF.

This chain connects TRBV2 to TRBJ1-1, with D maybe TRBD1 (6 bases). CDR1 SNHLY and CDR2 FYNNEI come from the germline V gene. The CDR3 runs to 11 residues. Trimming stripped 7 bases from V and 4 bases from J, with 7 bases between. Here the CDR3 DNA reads TGTGCCAGCACCAGGGGCACTGAAGCTTTCTTT. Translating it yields CASTRGTEAFF.

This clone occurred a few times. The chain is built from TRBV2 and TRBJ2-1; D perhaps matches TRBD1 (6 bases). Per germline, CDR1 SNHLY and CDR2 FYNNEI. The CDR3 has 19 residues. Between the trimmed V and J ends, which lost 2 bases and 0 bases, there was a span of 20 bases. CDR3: CASSERLQGTYSSYNEQFF. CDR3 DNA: TGTGCCAGCAGTGAAAGGCTCCAGGGGACATACAGCTCCTACAATGAGCAGTTCTTC. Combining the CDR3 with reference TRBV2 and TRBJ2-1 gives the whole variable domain EPEVTQTPSHQVTQMGQEVILRCVPISNHLYFYWYRQILGQKVEFLVSFYNNEISEKSEIFDDQFSVERPDGSNFTLKIRSTKLEDSAMYFCASSERLQGTYSSYNEQFFGPGTRLTVL.

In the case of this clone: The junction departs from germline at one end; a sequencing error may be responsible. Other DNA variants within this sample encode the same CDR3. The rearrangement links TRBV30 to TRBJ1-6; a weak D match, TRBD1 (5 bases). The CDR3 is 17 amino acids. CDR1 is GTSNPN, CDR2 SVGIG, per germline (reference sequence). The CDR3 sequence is CAWSVLGPQVDNSPLHF. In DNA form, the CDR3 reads TGTGCCTGGAGTGTACTCGGACCACAGGTTGATAATTCCCCCCTCCACTTT.

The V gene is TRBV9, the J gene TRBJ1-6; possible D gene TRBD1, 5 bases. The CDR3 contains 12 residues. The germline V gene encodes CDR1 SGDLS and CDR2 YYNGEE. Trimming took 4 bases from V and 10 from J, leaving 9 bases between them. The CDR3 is CASSQTDSPLHF. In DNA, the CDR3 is TGTGCCAGCAGCCAGACAGACTCACCCCTCCACTTT. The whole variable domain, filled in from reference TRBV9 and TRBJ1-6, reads DSGVTQTPKHLITATGQRVTLRCSPRSGDLSVYWYQQSLDQGLQFLIQYYNGEERAKGNILERFSAQQFPDLHSELNLSSLELGDSALYFCASSQTDSPLHFGNGTRLTVT.

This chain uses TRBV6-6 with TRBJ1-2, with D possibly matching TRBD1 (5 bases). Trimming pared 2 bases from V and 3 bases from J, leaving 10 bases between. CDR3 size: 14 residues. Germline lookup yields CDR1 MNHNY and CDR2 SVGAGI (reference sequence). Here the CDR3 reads CASSYDQGDYGYTF. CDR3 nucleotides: TGTGCCAGCAGTTACGATCAGGGTGACTATGGCTACACCTTC.

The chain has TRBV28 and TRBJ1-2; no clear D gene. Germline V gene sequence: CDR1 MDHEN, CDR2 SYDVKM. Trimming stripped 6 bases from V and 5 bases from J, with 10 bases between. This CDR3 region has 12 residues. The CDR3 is CASSLGQYGYTF. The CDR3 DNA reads TGTGCCAGCAGCCTGGGCCAGTATGGCTACACCTTC.

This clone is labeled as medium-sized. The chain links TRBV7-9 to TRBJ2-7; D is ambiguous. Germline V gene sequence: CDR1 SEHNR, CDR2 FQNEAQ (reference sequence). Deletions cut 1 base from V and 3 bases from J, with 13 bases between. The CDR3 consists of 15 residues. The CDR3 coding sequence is TGTGCCAGCAGCTTAGGCGGCAGCCGCCTCTACGAGCAGTACTTC. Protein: CASSLGGSRLYEQYF.

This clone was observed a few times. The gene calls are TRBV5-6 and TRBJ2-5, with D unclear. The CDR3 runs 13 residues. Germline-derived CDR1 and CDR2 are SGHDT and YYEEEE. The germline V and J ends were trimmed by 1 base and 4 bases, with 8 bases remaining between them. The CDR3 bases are TGTGCCAGCAGCTTGTGGGCGACAGAGACCCAGTACTTC. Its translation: CASSLWATETQYF.

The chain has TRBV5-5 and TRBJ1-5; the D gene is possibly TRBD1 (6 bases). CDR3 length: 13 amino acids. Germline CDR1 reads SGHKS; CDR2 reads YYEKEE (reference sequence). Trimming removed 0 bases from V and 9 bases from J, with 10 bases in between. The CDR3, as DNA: TGTGCCAGCAGCTTGGCCGGGGGGCGGCCCCAGCATTTT. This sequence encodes CASSLAGGRPQHF.